Below are 19 T cell receptor beta chains sequenced from a single sample in a study of OX40 agonist ivuxolimab in advanced cancers. The library relied on the immunoSEQ multiplex PCR assay. Entries here come from immuneACCESS through TCRdb and include only in-frame sequences with V and J called. Some clones fail to appear in such tables; in the studies checked, an unresolved V gene covers under half of the shortfall, and the cause of the remainder is unknown. The sample yields tens of thousands of clones; 80% to 95% were counted once. Roughly 25% of the sample lies in the top ten. This specimen consisted of CD4+ or CD8+ T cells sorted from blood, obtained in a trial of the OX40 agonist ivuxolimab. The source is an adult with an advanced solid tumor such as melanoma, head and neck, liver or kidney cancer.

The genes are TRBV6-1 and TRBJ2-7, with 9 bases fitting TRBD2. V shed 1 base, J shed 4 bases, and the junction held 8 bases outside the gene matches. This CDR3 has 16 residues. The germline V gene encodes CDR1 MNHNS and CDR2 SASEGT. The DNA of the CDR3 is TGTGCCAGCAGTGAAGGTAGTAGCGGGAGCGGATACGAGCAGTACGTC. Translating gives CASSEGSSGSGYEQYV.

The chain links TRBV9 to TRBJ2-3, with D perhaps matching TRBD1 or TRBD2 (6 bases each). Trimming removed 0 bases from V and 10 bases from J, with 12 bases in between. Germline V gene data show CDR1 as SGDLS and CDR2 as YYNGEE. This CDR3 has 13 amino acids. CDR3 residues: CASSVGGGTSQYF. DNA of the CDR3: TGTGCCAGCAGCGTAGGAGGGGGGACGTCGCAGTATTTT.

This sequence joins TRBV6-1 and TRBJ1-1; D is ambiguous. Trimming removed 0 bases from V and 8 bases from J, with 10 bases in between. The CDR3 is 13 residues long. The germline V gene has CDR1 MNHNS and CDR2 SASEGT. CDR3 loop: CASSEALGGEAFF. The DNA for the CDR3 is TGTGCCAGCAGTGAAGCATTGGGAGGGGAAGCTTTCTTT.

The chain has TRBV12-5 and TRBJ1-3; unclear D gene. The CDR3 runs to 13 residues. V shed 2 bases and J shed 4 bases, with 6 bases lying between them. Germline lookup yields CDR1 LGHNT and CDR2 FRNRAP. The chain's CDR3 is CASGLFRGNTIYF. The CDR3 DNA sequence: TGTGCTAGTGGTTTGTTCAGGGGAAACACCATATATTTT.

The chain has TRBV19 and TRBJ1-6; D is undetermined. Germline CDR1 reads LNHDA; CDR2 reads SQIVND (reference sequence). The CDR3 totals 12 residues. V was cut by 6 bases and J by 7 bases, with 7 bases left in between. The CDR3 region is CASSQANSPLHF. CDR3 DNA sequence: TGTGCCAGTAGCCAAGCGAATTCACCCCTCCACTTT.

This clone was observed a single time. V is TRBV30 and J is TRBJ1-5; D is perhaps TRBD1 (6 bases). The CDR3 loop spans 15 amino acids. The V and J ends lost 6 bases and 2 bases respectively, with 17 bases between them. Per the germline V gene, CDR1 is GTSNPN and CDR2 is SVGIG (reference sequence). CDR3 sequence: CACSTGKEGNQPQHF. CDR3 nucleotide sequence: TGTGCCTGCTCCACAGGGAAGGAGGGCAATCAGCCCCAGCATTTT.

The chain carries TRBV5-6 and TRBJ2-3; D remains unclear. CDR3 length: 12 amino acids. The V gene lost 2 bases and the J gene lost 4 bases, with 5 bases spanning the gap. Germline V gene lookup returns CDR1 SGHDT and CDR2 YYEEEE. CDR3 sequence reads: CASSFGSDTQYF. The CDR3 bases are TGTGCCAGCAGCTTTGGTTCAGATACGCAGTATTTT.

The rearrangement joins TRBV30 to TRBJ1-3, with a weak D call TRBD1 (5 bases). The V end lost 3 bases, the J end lost 2 bases, and 5 bases lay between the germline ends. Germline-derived CDR1 and CDR2 are GTSNPN and SVGIG (reference sequence). The CDR3 sequence is 12 residues long. CDR3 DNA: TGTGCCTGGAGCAGGGCTGGAAACACCATATATTTT. This sequence encodes CAWSRAGNTIYF.

The rearrangement uses TRBV30 and TRBJ1-1; D remains unclear. V was trimmed by 1 base and J by 2 bases, leaving 5 bases between them. The germline V gene has CDR1 GTSNPN and CDR2 SVGIG (reference sequence). The CDR3 loop spans 12 amino acids. For the CDR3, the DNA is TGTGCCTGGAGTGACCAAAACACTGAAGCTTTCTTT. This codes for CAWSDQNTEAFF. The entire variable domain, with the rest obtained from reference TRBV30 and TRBJ1-1, is as follows: SQTIHQWPATLVQPVGSPLSLECTVEGTSNPNLYWYRQAAGRGLQLLFYSVGIGQISSEVPQNLSASRPQDRQFILSSKKLLLSDSGFYLCAWSDQNTEAFFGQGTRLTVV.

This chain uses TRBV12-5 with TRBJ2-4; D possibly corresponds to TRBD1 (6 bases). With 7 bases removed from V and 0 bases from J, the gap between germline ends came to 22 bases. In germline, CDR1 is LGHNT, CDR2 FRNRAP. CDR3 length: 18 residues. The DNA of the CDR3 is TGTGCTAGTGACCAGGGGCTAGTGGCTCGACTAGCCAAAAACATTCAGTACTTC. Encoded protein: CASDQGLVARLAKNIQYF. The full variable domain, completed using reference TRBV12-5 and TRBJ2-4, is DARVTQTPRHKVTEMGQEVTMRCQPILGHNTVFWYRQTMMQGLELLAYFRNRAPLDDSGMPKDRFSAEMPDATLATLKIQPSEPRDSAVYFCASDQGLVARLAKNIQYFGAGTRLSVL.

The gene calls are TRBV4-1 and TRBJ1-5, with 8 bases lining up with TRBD1. Germline-derived CDR1 and CDR2 are MGHRA and YSYEKL. The ends lost 1 base at V and 6 bases at J; junction bases unmatched: 5. This CDR3 region has 15 residues. The DNA of the CDR3 is TGCGCCAGCAGCCAAGTTCTGGACAGGGTTCAGCCCCAGCATTTT. It is translated as CASSQVLDRVQPQHF.

The chain uses TRBV27 and TRBJ2-6; D is perhaps TRBD1 (6 bases). This CDR3 has 19 amino acids. V was trimmed by 4 bases and J by 4 bases, leaving 23 bases between them. The germline gives CDR1 MNHEY, CDR2 SMNVEV (reference sequence). CDR3 residues: CASSSPLATGLGGANVLTF. The CDR3 DNA reads as TGTGCCAGCAGTTCCCCCTTAGCTACAGGGCTAGGCGGGGCCAACGTCCTGACTTTC. The whole variable domain, filled in from reference TRBV27 and TRBJ2-6, reads EAQVTQNPRYLITVTGKKLTVTCSQNMNHEYMSWYRQDPGLGLRQIYYSMNVEVTDKGDVPEGYKVSRKEKRNFPLILESPSPNQTSLYFCASSSPLATGLGGANVLTFGAGSRLTVL.

This chain connects TRBV7-2 to TRBJ1-4; no firm D call. V was trimmed by 1 base and J by 7 bases, leaving 4 bases between them. CDR3 size: 12 residues. Germline lookup yields CDR1 SGHTA and CDR2 FQGNSA. Here the CDR3 reads CASSLGVEKLFF. In DNA, the CDR3 is TGTGCCAGCAGCTTAGGTGTTGAAAAACTGTTTTTT.

V and J are TRBV30 and TRBJ1-5; D unresolved. The CDR3 loop spans 14 amino acids. Germline values: CDR1 GTSNPN, CDR2 SVGIG (reference sequence). V lost 0 bases to trimming and J lost 0 bases, with 6 bases between them. The CDR3 coding sequence is TGTGCCTGGAGTGTACACTATAGCAATCAGCCCCAGCATTTT. It is translated as CAWSVHYSNQPQHF.

The chain recombines TRBV4-2 with TRBJ2-3; D uncertain. Germline CDR1 reads LGHNA; CDR2 reads YNFKEQ. Trimming left V 1 base short and J 2 bases short, with 19 bases between. The CDR3 is 18 amino acids. CDR3: CASSQVVRVGRDTDTQYF. Written as DNA, the CDR3 is TGTGCCAGCAGCCAAGTCGTACGGGTTGGTCGCGACACAGATACGCAGTATTTT.

The chain combines TRBV11-1 with TRBJ2-5; no clear D gene. The CDR3 is 11 amino acids. Germline V gives CDR1 SGHAT, CDR2 FQDESV (reference sequence). V was trimmed by 1 base and J by 3 bases, leaving 0 bases between them. The CDR3 bases are TGTGCCAGCAGCTTAGAAGAGACCCAGTACTTC. This sequence encodes CASSLEETQYF.

The V gene is TRBV16, the J gene TRBJ1-1, with unresolved D. V was pared by 7 bases and J by 0 bases, with 3 bases between. The CDR3 contains 11 residues. Germline V CDR1 and CDR2: KGHSY, FQNENV. The CDR3 spells CASTLNTEAFF. The CDR3 DNA is TGTGCCAGCACCTTGAACACTGAAGCTTTCTTT.

The rearrangement joins TRBV7-9 to TRBJ1-3; D call uncertain. The CDR3 runs 17 residues. The germline CDR1 and CDR2 sequences are SEHNR and FQNEAQ (reference sequence). V lost 0 bases, J lost 0 bases, and 12 bases lay in between. The CDR3: CASSLAYQTDSGNTIYF. The DNA of the CDR3 is TGTGCCAGCAGCTTAGCATATCAGACCGACTCTGGAAACACCATATATTTT. Variable domain in full (rest from reference TRBV7-9 and TRBJ1-3): DTGVSQNPRHKITKRGQNVTFRCDPISEHNRLYWYRQTLGQGPEFLTYFQNEAQLEKSRLLSDRFSAERPKGSFSTLEIQRTEQGDSAMYLCASSLAYQTDSGNTIYFGEGSWLTVV.

This chain links TRBV11-2 with TRBJ2-1; TRBD1 is a possible D gene (5 bases). V shed 8 bases and J shed 0 bases, with 14 bases lying between them. This CDR3 has 15 residues. From germline, CDR1 is SGHAT and CDR2 FQNNGV. This chain's CDR3 is CASLPLGRSYNEQFF. In nucleotides, the CDR3 is TGTGCCAGCCTACCCTTGGGGCGCTCCTACAATGAGCAGTTCTTC.